The 20 T cell receptor beta chains reported below all come from one sample, sequenced in a study of CD8 T cells in Susac syndrome. RNA amounts of roughly 0.45 to 1 ug underwent reverse transcription with random hexamers. TCRdb reprocessed the immunoSEQ multiplex PCR reads with MiXCR, giving one entry per CDR3 protein. The sample holds approximately 190,000 distinct CDR3 sequences, 85% to 95% seen once. The source material was CD4+ T cells from PBMCs. Source of these receptors: a human donor in good health.

This chain uses TRBV7-9 with TRBJ1-6, with D tentatively TRBD1 (5 bases). CDR1 is SEHNR, CDR2 FQNEAQ, per germline (reference sequence). V gave up 4 bases and J gave up 8 bases, with 12 bases separating them. The CDR3 extends over 14 amino acids. The CDR3: CASSSVRAHSPLHF. CDR3 nucleotides: TGTGCCAGCAGCTCAGTCAGGGCTCATTCACCCCTCCACTTT.

The chain is built from TRBV3-1 and TRBJ2-1; unclear D gene. Germline CDR1 is LGHDT and CDR2 is YNNKEL (reference sequence). The V gene lost 7 bases and the J gene lost 8 bases, with 9 bases spanning the gap. The CDR3 has 11 amino acids. The CDR3 DNA reads as TGTGCCAGCACCCTTGGAGATGAGCAGTTCTTC. Amino acid sequence: CASTLGDEQFF.

This chain uses TRBV3-1 with TRBJ1-2, with D unclear. The germline CDR1 and CDR2 sequences are LGHDT and YNNKEL (reference sequence). This CDR3 region has 16 residues. Trimming stripped 2 bases from V and 6 bases from J, with 19 bases between. CDR3 region: CASSQSLGGRGNGYTF. CDR3 bases: TGTGCCAGCAGCCAAAGTCTCGGCGGTAGAGGTAATGGCTACACCTTC.

The V call is TRBV3-1, the J call TRBJ1-1, with D unclear. V lost 4 bases to trimming and J lost 3 bases, with 12 bases between them. Germline V gene sequence: CDR1 LGHDT, CDR2 YNNKEL (reference sequence). The CDR3 is 14 amino acids. The CDR3 region is CASSRRVRDTEAFF. CDR3 DNA sequence: TGTGCCAGCAGCCGCCGGGTCCGGGACACTGAAGCTTTCTTT.

The genes are TRBV29-1 and TRBJ2-1, with D perhaps matching TRBD1 (7 bases). There are 13 residues in the CDR3. Germline assignment: CDR1 SQVTM and CDR2 ANQGSEA. V lost 5 bases and J 8 bases, leaving 16 bases between the germline ends. This chain's CDR3 is CSVSAGGIDEQFF. The CDR3 bases are TGCAGCGTTAGCGCAGGGGGGATAGATGAGCAGTTCTTC.

The CDR3 loop reads CASSHSGQQYF. As DNA, the CDR3 is TGTGCCAGCAGCCACTCGGGACAGCAGTACTTC. V usage is TRBV6-2 or TRBV6-3 and J usage is TRBJ2-4, with 7 bases fitting TRBD1. V shed 6 bases, J shed 13 bases, and the junction held 6 bases outside the gene matches. Germline V gives CDR1 MNHEY, CDR2 SVGEGT. The CDR3 totals 11 residues.

The sample holds a few counts of this clonotype. CDR3 in DNA: TGTGCCAGCAGACTAAGTGTCGGGCCGGGGTCACCCCTCCACTTT. Encoded protein: CASRLSVGPGSPLHF. The rearrangement uses TRBV28 and TRBJ1-6; D unresolved. Germline CDR1 and CDR2: MDHEN and SYDVKM. Trimming removed 6 bases at V and 10 bases at J, with 19 bases between. CDR3 size: 15 residues.

The rearrangement links TRBV4-2 to TRBJ2-1, with 7 bases that match TRBD1. The trim removed 4 bases at V and 6 bases at J, leaving 9 bases unmatched. Germline CDR1 reads LGHNA; CDR2 reads YNFKEQ. The CDR3 runs to 15 residues. DNA of the CDR3: TGTGCCAGCAGCCCCCTAGGGGGCGCGGGCAATGAGCAGTTCTTC. Protein: CASSPLGGAGNEQFF.

The chain links TRBV7-2 to TRBJ1-2; no reliable D call. Trimming pared 5 bases from V and 1 base from J, leaving 8 bases between. The CDR3 covers 13 residues. The germline V gene encodes CDR1 SGHTA and CDR2 FQGNSA. The CDR3 here is CASSRYSNYGYTF. The DNA for the CDR3 is TGTGCCAGCAGCAGATACAGTAACTATGGCTACACCTTC. The variable domain in full, with the rest retrieved from reference TRBV7-2 and TRBJ1-2, is GAGVSQSPSNKVTEKGKDVELRCDPISGHTALYWYRQSLGQGLEFLIYFQGNSAPDKSGLPSDRFSAERTGGSVSTLTIQRTQQEDSAVYLCASSRYSNYGYTFGSGTRLTVV.

The V gene is TRBV5-6, the J gene TRBJ2-2; perhaps TRBD2 as D (6 bases). The CDR3 length is 15 residues. V was shortened by 0 bases and J by 3 bases, with 9 bases between the two germline ends. Germline V gives CDR1 SGHDT, CDR2 YYEEEE. This chain's CDR3 is CASSLGGGDTGELFF. The CDR3 region has the DNA TGTGCCAGCAGCTTGGGAGGCGGGGACACCGGGGAGCTGTTTTTT.

As for this clonotype: Germline is not matched at one junction end, which may reflect a read error. The genes are TRBV5-1 and TRBJ1-2; D unresolved. Germline V gene sequence: CDR1 SGHRS, CDR2 YFSETQ. CDR3 length equals 12 residues. CDR3 residues: CASSLGSYGYTF. The CDR3 nucleotides read TGTGCCAGCAGTCTTGGAAGCTATGGCTACACCTTC.

CDR3: CASSSTLWTGNTEAFF. Here the CDR3 DNA reads TGTGCCAGCAGTTCTACCCTCTGGACCGGGAACACTGAAGCTTTCTTT. The J gene is TRBJ1-1, the V gene TRBV28; no clear D. Germline-derived CDR1 and CDR2 are MDHEN and SYDVKM. Trimming pared 4 bases from V and 1 base from J, leaving 16 bases between. The CDR3 covers 16 residues. The entire variable domain, with the rest obtained from reference TRBV28 and TRBJ1-1, is as follows: DVKVTQSSRYLVKRTGEKVFLECVQDMDHENMFWYRQDPGLGLRLIYFSYDVKMKEKGDIPEGYSVSREKKERFSLILESASTNQTSMYLCASSSTLWTGNTEAFFGQGTRLTVV.

The table lists this clonotype with a few counts. The gene calls are TRBV5-1 and TRBJ2-3; D uncertain. The germline CDR1 and CDR2 sequences are SGHRS and YFSETQ. The CDR3 has 15 residues. Trimming took off 4 bases at V and 0 bases at J, with 12 bases between the two ends. The CDR3 DNA is TGCGCCAGCAGCCCGACCGGTCAGAGCACAGATACGCAGTATTTT. Its translation is CASSPTGQSTDTQYF.

The chain is built from TRBV3-1 and TRBJ2-1; D is perhaps TRBD2 (5 bases). The germline V and J ends were trimmed by 4 bases and 8 bases, with 15 bases remaining between them. CDR3 length: 14 amino acids. Germline assignment: CDR1 LGHDT and CDR2 YNNKEL (reference sequence). This CDR3 is CASSPGIVTDEQFF. DNA for the CDR3: TGTGCCAGCAGCCCGGGAATTGTGACGGATGAGCAGTTCTTC.

This rearrangement joins TRBV28 to TRBJ1-2; D gene unclear. The CDR3 is made up of 12 amino acids. Germline assignment: CDR1 MDHEN and CDR2 SYDVKM. V was shortened by 3 bases and J by 4 bases, with 6 bases between the two germline ends. The chain's CDR3 is CASSFVSYGYTF. CDR3 bases: TGTGCCAGCAGTTTTGTCAGCTATGGCTACACCTTC.

The chain has TRBV6-6 and TRBJ1-1, with 10 bases matching TRBD1. In germline, CDR1 is MNHNY, CDR2 SVGAGI (reference sequence). CDR3 length: 15 amino acids. The V segment lost 7 bases and the J segment 1 base; nucleotides outside the gene matches: 6. CDR3 loop: CASTRTGGKNTEAFF. The CDR3 nucleotides read TGTGCCAGCACCCGGACAGGGGGTAAGAACACTGAAGCTTTCTTT.

CDR3 nucleotide sequence: TGTGCCAGCAGTCACAGGGAGCTACTAGCCAAAAACATTCAGTACTTC. It encodes CASSHRELLAKNIQYF. V is TRBV6-2 or TRBV6-3 and J is TRBJ2-4, with D possibly matching TRBD1 (6 bases). Germline V gene lookup returns CDR1 MNHEY and CDR2 SVGEGT. V was clipped by 5 bases and J by 0 bases, with 14 bases between them. The CDR3 has 16 residues.

The chain couples TRBV11-3 to TRBJ2-5; 13 bases fit TRBD2. The germline V gene encodes CDR1 SGHNT and CDR2 YENEEA. With V trimmed by 5 bases and J by 3 bases, 6 bases remained unmatched. The CDR3 extends over 16 amino acids. CDR3 residues: CASSARLAGGKETQYF. In DNA form, the CDR3 reads TGTGCCAGCAGCGCCAGACTAGCGGGGGGAAAAGAGACCCAGTACTTC. Full variable domain (outside the CDR3, taken from reference TRBV11-3 and TRBJ2-5): EAGVVQSPRYKIIEKKQPVAFWCNPISGHNTLYWYLQNLGQGPELLIRYENEEAVDDSQLPKDRFSAERLKGVDSTLKIQPAELGDSAVYLCASSARLAGGKETQYFGPGTRLLVL.

The chain couples TRBV21-1 to TRBJ2-7. TRBV21-1 is assigned pseudogene status. CDR3 length: 15 amino acids. The CDR3 coding sequence is TGTGCCAGCAGCGGATCGGACAGGAGCTCCTACGAGCAGTACGTC. This translates into CASSGSDRSSYEQYV.

The chain is built from TRBV19 and TRBJ1-3; TRBD1 might be the D (6 bases). Trimming took 7 bases from V and 0 from J, leaving 16 bases between them. The germline CDR1 and CDR2 sequences are LNHDA and SQIVND (reference sequence). The CDR3 is made up of 16 amino acids. This CDR3 reads CASMTSGQHSGNTIYF. CDR3 nucleotides: TGTGCCAGTATGACCTCGGGACAACACTCTGGAAACACCATATATTTT.